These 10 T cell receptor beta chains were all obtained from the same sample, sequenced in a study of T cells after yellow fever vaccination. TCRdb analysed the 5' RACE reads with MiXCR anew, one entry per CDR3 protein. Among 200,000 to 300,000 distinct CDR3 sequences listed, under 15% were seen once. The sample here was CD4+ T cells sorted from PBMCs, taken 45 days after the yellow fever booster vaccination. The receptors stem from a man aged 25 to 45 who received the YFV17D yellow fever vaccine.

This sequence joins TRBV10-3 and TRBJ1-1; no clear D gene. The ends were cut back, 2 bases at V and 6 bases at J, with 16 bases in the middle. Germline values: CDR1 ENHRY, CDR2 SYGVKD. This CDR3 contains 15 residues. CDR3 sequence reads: CAISEGISSGAEAFF. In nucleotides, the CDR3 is TGTGCCATCAGTGAGGGGATATCTTCTGGGGCTGAAGCTTTCTTT.

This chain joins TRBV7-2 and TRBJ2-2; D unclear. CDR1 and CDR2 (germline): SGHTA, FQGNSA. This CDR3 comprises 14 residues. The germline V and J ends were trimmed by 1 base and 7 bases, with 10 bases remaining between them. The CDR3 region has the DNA TGTGCCAGCAGCTTAGTCGGTGTAGGCGGGGAGCTGTTTTTT. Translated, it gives CASSLVGVGGELFF.

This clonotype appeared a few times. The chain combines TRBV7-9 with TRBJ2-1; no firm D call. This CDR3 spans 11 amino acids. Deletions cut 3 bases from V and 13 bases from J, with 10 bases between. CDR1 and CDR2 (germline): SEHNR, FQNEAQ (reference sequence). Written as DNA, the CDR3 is TGTGCCAGCAGCTTTAGCCAATCCCAGTTCTTC. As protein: CASSFSQSQFF.

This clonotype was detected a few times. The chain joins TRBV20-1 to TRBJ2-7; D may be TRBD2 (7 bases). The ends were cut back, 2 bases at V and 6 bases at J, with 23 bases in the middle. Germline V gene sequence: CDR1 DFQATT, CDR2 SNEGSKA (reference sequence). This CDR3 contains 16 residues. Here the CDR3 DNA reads TGCAGTGCTAGATCGGGGATGGGAGGGGGTTTTGGCGAGCAGTACTTC. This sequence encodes CSARSGMGGGFGEQYF.

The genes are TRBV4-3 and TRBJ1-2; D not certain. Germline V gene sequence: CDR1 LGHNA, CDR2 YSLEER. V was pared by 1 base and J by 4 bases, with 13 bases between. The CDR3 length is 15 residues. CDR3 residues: CASSQATSTRYGYTF. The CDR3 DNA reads TGCGCCAGCAGCCAAGCGACCTCAACCCGCTATGGCTACACCTTC.

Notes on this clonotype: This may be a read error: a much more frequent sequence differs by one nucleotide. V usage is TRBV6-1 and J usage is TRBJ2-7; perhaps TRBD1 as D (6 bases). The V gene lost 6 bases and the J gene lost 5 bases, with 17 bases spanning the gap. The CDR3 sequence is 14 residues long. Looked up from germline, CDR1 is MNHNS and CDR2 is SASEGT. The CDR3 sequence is CASSKGQLAHEQYF. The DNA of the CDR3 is TGTGCCAGCAGCAAAGGACAGCTAGCTCACGAGCAGTACTTC.

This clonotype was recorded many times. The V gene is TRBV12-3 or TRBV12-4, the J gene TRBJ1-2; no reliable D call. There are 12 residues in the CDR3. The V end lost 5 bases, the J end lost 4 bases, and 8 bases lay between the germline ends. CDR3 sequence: CASSLGVYGYTF. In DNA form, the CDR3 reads TGTGCCAGCAGTCTAGGCGTCTATGGCTACACCTTC.

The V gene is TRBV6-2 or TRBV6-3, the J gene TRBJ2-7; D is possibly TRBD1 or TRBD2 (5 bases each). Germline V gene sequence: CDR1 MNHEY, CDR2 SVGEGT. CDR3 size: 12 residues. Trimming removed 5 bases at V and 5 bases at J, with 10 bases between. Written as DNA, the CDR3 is TGTGCCAGCAGTAACGGGGCCCACGAGCAGTACTTC. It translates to CASSNGAHEQYF.

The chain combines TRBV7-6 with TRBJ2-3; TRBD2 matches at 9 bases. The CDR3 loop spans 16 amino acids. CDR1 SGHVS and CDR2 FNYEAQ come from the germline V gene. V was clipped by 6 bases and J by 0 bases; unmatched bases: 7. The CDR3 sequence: CASSLAGLPSTDTQYF. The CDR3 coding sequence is TGTGCCAGCAGTCTAGCGGGACTTCCTAGCACAGATACGCAGTATTTT.

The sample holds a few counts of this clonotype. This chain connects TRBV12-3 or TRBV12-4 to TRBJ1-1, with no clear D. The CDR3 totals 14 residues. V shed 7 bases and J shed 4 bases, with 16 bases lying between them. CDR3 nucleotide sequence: TGTGCCAGCACCCGGGAGGTCTTGGGCACTGAAGCTTTCTTT. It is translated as CASTREVLGTEAFF.